The clone carrying this T cell receptor beta chain was picked up a small number of times. This specimen comes from a study of OX40 agonist ivuxolimab in advanced cancers. Between the trimmed V and J ends, which lost 0 bases and 6 bases, there was a span of 24 bases. The germline V gene has CDR1 SGHKS and CDR2 YYEKEE (reference sequence). This CDR3 region has 18 residues. TCRdb's table, derived via immunoSEQ multiplex PCR, lists solely in-frame clones and lacks some. Among under 85,000 clones listed, under 80% were seen once. Sequenced here: CD4+ or CD8+ T cells sorted from blood, sampled in a trial of the OX40 agonist ivuxolimab. The rearrangement uses TRBV5-5 and TRBJ1-1, with D maybe TRBD1 (6 bases). The sequence came from an adult with an advanced solid tumor such as melanoma, head and neck, liver or kidney cancer. The CDR3 is CASSLAGRGDRAGAEAFF. The CDR3, as DNA: TGTGCCAGCAGCTTGGCCGGCAGGGGAGACCGTGCAGGTGCTGAAGCTTTCTTT.